The T cell receptor (beta chain) under discussion was sequenced for a study of shared T cell receptors in the human thymus. Clones were sequenced by immunoSEQ multiplex PCR, and TCRdb holds only the in-frame ones, with some missing. The sample consists of hundreds of thousands of clones, 95% of them appearing once. Looked up from germline, CDR1 is KGHSH and CDR2 is LQKENI. The CDR3 has 17 residues. V gave up 5 bases and J gave up 1 base; unmatched junction bases: 11. This sequence was found in a human donor. Sequencing was done on a sample of thymocytes. The genes are TRBV18 and TRBJ1-5, with TRBD1 matching 7 bases. The CDR3 sequence is CASSTIKETGSNQPQHF. CDR3 sequence (DNA): TGTGCCAGCTCAACTATCAAGGAGACAGGGAGCAATCAGCCCCAGCATTTT.